Detailed here is one TCR beta chain. Its antigen is as yet unknown. Germline V gives CDR1 SGHTA, CDR2 FQGNSA. The V gene lost 2 bases and the J gene lost 3 bases, with 13 bases spanning the gap. The length of the CDR3 is 15 residues. This sample is drawn from a study of Ad26.COV2.S vaccination and SARS-CoV-2 variants. As for the study in general: Among those in the COV1001 Ad26.COV2.S trial arm was the donor. General observations from the study: Possible underestimation of total T cell responses by the TCR breadth and depth analyses was noted.

The protocol was immunoSEQ multiplex PCR, while the TCRdb copy is restricted to in-frame clones and leaves out a portion. The sample includes more than 300,000 clones, about 86% of them seen just once. Treatment given: around 19 received Ad26.COV2.S at low or high dose, single or two shots; roughly five received placebo; per-sample allocation not given. Specimen acquisition occurred on day 63 following the initial vaccine or placebo injection. In the vaccine, an Ad26 vector expressed the SARS-CoV-2 spike of the Wuhan strain. The V gene is TRBV7-2, the J gene TRBJ1-1; D not resolved. The TCR originated in a person between 18 and 60 years old who received the Ad26.COV2.S COVID-19 vaccine or a placebo. This specimen was peripheral blood, taken in a trial of Ad26.COV2.S vaccine versus placebo. In DNA, the CDR3 is TGTGCCAGCAGCTTAATCTTTTCCCCTGACACTGAAGCTTTCTTT. Its protein is CASSLIFSPDTEAFF.